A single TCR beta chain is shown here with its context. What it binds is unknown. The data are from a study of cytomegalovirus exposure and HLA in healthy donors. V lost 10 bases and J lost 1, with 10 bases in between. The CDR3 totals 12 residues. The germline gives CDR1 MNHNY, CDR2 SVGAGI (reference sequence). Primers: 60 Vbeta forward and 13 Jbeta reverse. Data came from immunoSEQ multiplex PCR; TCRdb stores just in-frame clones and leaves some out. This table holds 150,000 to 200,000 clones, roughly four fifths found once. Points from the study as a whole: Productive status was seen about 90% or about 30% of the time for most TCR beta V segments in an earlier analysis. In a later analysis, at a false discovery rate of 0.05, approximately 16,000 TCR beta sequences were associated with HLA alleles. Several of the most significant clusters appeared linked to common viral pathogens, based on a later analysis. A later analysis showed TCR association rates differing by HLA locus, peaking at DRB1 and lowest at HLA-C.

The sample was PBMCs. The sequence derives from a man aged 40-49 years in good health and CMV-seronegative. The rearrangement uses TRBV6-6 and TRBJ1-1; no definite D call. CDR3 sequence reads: CATRTGNTEAFF. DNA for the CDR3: TGTGCCACCCGAACGGGGAACACTGAAGCTTTCTTT.